The 22 T cell receptor beta chains below were found in one sample sequenced in a study of primary melanoma T cells and metastatic recurrence. The assay was immunoSEQ multiplex PCR, and TCRdb's table has in-frame clones only and misses some. This repertoire shows approximately 1,300 clones, around 87% found once; its top ten account for 3.8%. The specimen sequenced was melanoma tumor tissue. The receptors here all came from a human donor with melanoma.

J is TRBJ2-7 and V is TRBV11-3; D may match TRBD1 or TRBD2 (5 bases each). V was shortened by 4 bases and J by 4 bases, with 14 bases between the two germline ends. The CDR3 contains 14 residues. Germline CDR1 SGHNT, CDR2 YENEEA. The CDR3 sequence: CASSWGTGLYEQYV. In DNA form, the CDR3 reads TGTGCCAGCAGCTGGGGGACCGGATTGTACGAGCAGTACGTC.

This chain links TRBV19 with TRBJ1-3; perhaps TRBD1 as D (6 bases). V lost 3 bases to trimming and J lost 0 bases, with 9 bases between them. The CDR3 length is 15 residues. Per germline, CDR1 LNHDA and CDR2 SQIVND (reference sequence). The CDR3 coding sequence is TGTGCCAGTAGTATGGGGGACATCTCTGGAAACACCATATATTTT. Translated: CASSMGDISGNTIYF.

This clone has just a few counts. The chain recombines TRBV7-8 with TRBJ2-1; the D gene is possibly TRBD2 (6 bases). CDR3 length: 15 amino acids. Per germline, CDR1 SGHVS and CDR2 FQNEAQ. The ends were cut back, 6 bases at V and 6 bases at J, with 18 bases in the middle. In DNA, the CDR3 is TGTGCCAGCAGTCAAGACCCCCGGCGGGGCAATGAGCAGTTCTTC. Its protein product is CASSQDPRRGNEQFF.

The chain employs TRBV7-1 and TRBJ2-7, with a weak D call TRBD2 (5 bases). TRBV7-1 is sorted into the ORF group, with uncertain function. V was cut by 4 bases and J by 5 bases, with 12 bases left in between. The CDR3 consists of 13 residues. In DNA, the CDR3 is TGTGCCAGCAGCTTATCGGACTCGGACGAGCAGTACGTC. It is translated as CASSLSDSDEQYV.

For this clone: Mismatch with germline at one junction end may stem from a read error. The J gene is TRBJ2-1, the V gene TRBV4-3; perhaps D is TRBD1 or TRBD2 (6 bases each). The CDR3 sequence is 13 residues long. The germline CDR1 and CDR2 sequences are LGHNA and YSLEER. This CDR3 is CASNQEGGWEQFF. DNA of the CDR3: TGCGCCAGCAACCAAGAAGGGGGGTGGGAGCAGTTCTTC.

This clone was observed a few times. This chain links TRBV11-3 with TRBJ1-1, with 8 bases that match TRBD1. The CDR3 has 14 residues. Germline CDR1 SGHNT, CDR2 YENEEA. J gave up 6 bases and V 3 bases, and 6 bases lay outside the gene matches. The DNA for the CDR3 is TGTGCCAGCAGCTTGGCAGGGGGCGGTTCTGAAGCTTTCTTT. Residues: CASSLAGGGSEAFF.

This chain links TRBV5-1 with TRBJ2-2; the match to TRBD2 covers 7 bases. Germline trimming cut 4 bases from V and 0 bases from J; bases unmatched to any gene: 9. Per the germline V gene, CDR1 is SGHRS and CDR2 is YFSETQ. The CDR3 extends over 17 amino acids. CDR3 region: CASSPWVGRSNTGELFF. In DNA, the CDR3 is TGCGCCAGCAGCCCCTGGGTCGGGAGGTCGAACACCGGGGAGCTGTTTTTT.

This clone has more than one count but fewer than ten. The chain couples TRBV6-8 to TRBJ2-1, with D tentatively TRBD1 or TRBD2 (5 bases each). The CDR3 sequence is 14 residues long. Germline CDR1 MNHGY, CDR2 SAAAGT. V was cut by 8 bases and J by 6 bases, with 17 bases left in between. This CDR3 reads CASWGLPEGNEQFF. CDR3 bases: TGTGCCAGCTGGGGCTTACCCGAGGGCAATGAGCAGTTCTTC.

This chain connects TRBV11-3 to TRBJ1-2, with a possible D match to TRBD1 (6 bases). The CDR3 length is 16 residues. CDR1 is SGHNT, CDR2 YENEEA, per germline. Trimming cost V 0 bases and J 2 bases, with 13 bases left between them. CDR3 sequence: CASSLEGRGGNYGYTF. The CDR3 nucleotides are TGTGCCAGCAGCTTAGAAGGCAGGGGTGGAAACTATGGCTACACCTTC.

The chain carries TRBV19 and TRBJ2-3; perhaps TRBD2 as D (5 bases). The V gene's germline CDR1 is LNHDA and CDR2 SQIVND (reference sequence). This CDR3 is 13 amino acids long. V gave up 4 bases and J gave up 2 bases, with 7 bases separating them. The CDR3 region is CASSRGYTDTQYF. The CDR3 DNA reads TGTGCCAGTAGTAGAGGGTACACAGATACGCAGTATTTT.

V usage is TRBV19 and J usage is TRBJ1-2, with D possibly being TRBD1 (5 bases). This CDR3 region has 13 residues. With 6 bases removed from V and 4 bases from J, the gap between germline ends came to 12 bases. The V gene's germline CDR1 is LNHDA and CDR2 SQIVND (reference sequence). The CDR3 DNA reads as TGTGCCAGTAGGTTACAGGACCGCTATGGCTACACCTTC. Residues: CASRLQDRYGYTF.

The CDR3 spells CAWSVTGARNQPQHF. For the CDR3, the DNA is TGTGCCTGGAGTGTTACAGGAGCCCGCAATCAGCCCCAGCATTTT. The V gene is TRBV30, the J gene TRBJ1-5; the D gene is possibly TRBD1 (5 bases). V dropped 0 bases and J dropped 2 bases, with 11 bases sitting between them. Germline V gene data show CDR1 as GTSNPN and CDR2 as SVGIG (reference sequence). The CDR3 runs to 15 residues. Together with reference TRBV30 and TRBJ1-5, the CDR3 gives the full variable domain: SQTIHQWPATLVQPVGSPLSLECTVEGTSNPNLYWYRQAAGRGLQLLFYSVGIGQISSEVPQNLSASRPQDRQFILSSKKLLLSDSGFYLCAWSVTGARNQPQHFGDGTRLSIL.

The chain joins TRBV11-3 to TRBJ2-3; D is perhaps TRBD2 (6 bases). Germline V gives CDR1 SGHNT, CDR2 YENEEA. The CDR3 has 16 amino acids. Trimming removed 5 bases at V and 0 bases at J, with 15 bases between. The CDR3 sequence: CASSQSGYSSTDTQYF. As DNA, the CDR3 is TGTGCCAGCAGCCAAAGCGGGTATTCTAGCACAGATACGCAGTATTTT.

V usage is TRBV19 and J usage is TRBJ2-7, with D tentatively TRBD2 (6 bases). The CDR3 is made up of 15 amino acids. Trimming cost V 1 base and J 2 bases, with 12 bases left between them. The germline V gene encodes CDR1 LNHDA and CDR2 SQIVND (reference sequence). Here the CDR3 reads CASSIGGGTTYEQYF. The CDR3 bases are TGTGCCAGTAGTATAGGTGGCGGGACGACCTACGAGCAGTACTTC.

The genes are TRBV7-6 and TRBJ1-1; maybe TRBD1 (6 bases). CDR3 length equals 14 residues. The ends were cut back, 1 base at V and 7 bases at J, with 13 bases in the middle. Germline-derived CDR1 and CDR2 are SGHVS and FNYEAQ. In DNA form, the CDR3 reads TGTGCCAGCAGCTTAGAGGCAGGGGTTGGTGAAGCTTTCTTT. It yields the protein CASSLEAGVGEAFF.

The chain uses TRBV29-1 and TRBJ2-1, with unresolved D. The CDR3 length is 15 residues. The V and J ends lost 6 bases and 4 bases respectively, with 19 bases between them. Germline lookup yields CDR1 SQVTM and CDR2 ANQGSEA. CDR3 nucleotides: TGCAGCGTACCCTCGTTGGGCGGTTCTTACAATGAGCAGTTCTTC. Translated: CSVPSLGGSYNEQFF.

The chain employs TRBV7-8 and TRBJ1-1, with D unclear. V gave up 2 bases and J gave up 8 bases, with 12 bases separating them. The CDR3 is 13 residues long. Germline V CDR1 and CDR2: SGHVS, FQNEAQ. CDR3 residues: CASSLNEGTEAFF. CDR3 bases: TGTGCCAGCAGCTTAAACGAGGGAACCGAAGCTTTCTTT.

In this sample, this clone turned up a few times. The chain carries TRBV29-1 and TRBJ2-1, with D tentatively TRBD2 (5 bases). With 7 bases removed from V and 9 bases from J, the gap between germline ends came to 16 bases. This CDR3 comprises 12 residues. The germline V gene has CDR1 SQVTM and CDR2 ANQGSEA. The CDR3 spells CSGVVFGSEQFF. The CDR3 DNA sequence: TGCAGCGGGGTTGTGTTTGGGAGTGAGCAGTTCTTC.

The CDR3 is CASSQTTGSTEAFF. The CDR3 DNA is TGTGCCAGCAGCCAGACCACAGGGAGCACTGAAGCTTTCTTT. The chain combines TRBV11-3 with TRBJ1-1; possibly TRBD1 for D (6 bases). This CDR3 is built from 14 residues. Trimming left V 5 bases short and J 4 bases short, with 14 bases between. Germline lookup yields CDR1 SGHNT and CDR2 YENEEA.

The chain links TRBV1 to TRBJ2-7; the table's D call, TRBD2, was not checked against the DNA. TRBV1 is given as a pseudogene. The CDR3 runs to 15 residues. For the CDR3, the DNA is TGCGCCAGCAGCCACTATGACTCTAGCTCCTACGAGCAGTACTTC. It encodes CASSHYDSSSYEQYF.

A few counts support this clone. The CDR3, as DNA: TGTGCCAGCAGCCTTAGCGGGAGGGCCCGGCAGTTCTTC. It encodes CASSLSGRARQFF. This chain uses TRBV14 with TRBJ2-1, with 11 positions matching TRBD2. After removal of 4 bases from V and 12 bases from J, the junction contained 5 bases not matched to a gene. The CDR3 has 13 amino acids. Germline V gene data show CDR1 as SGHDN and CDR2 as FVKESK.

The chain combines TRBV6-7 with TRBJ2-7; D is unresolved. TRBV6-7 is labeled an ORF, and its function is uncertain. The V gene lost 5 bases and the J gene lost 3 bases, with 5 bases spanning the gap. The CDR3 spans 11 residues. The CDR3 nucleotides are TGTGCCAGCAGTCCTCACTACGAGCAGTACTTC. Its protein product is CASSPHYEQYF.